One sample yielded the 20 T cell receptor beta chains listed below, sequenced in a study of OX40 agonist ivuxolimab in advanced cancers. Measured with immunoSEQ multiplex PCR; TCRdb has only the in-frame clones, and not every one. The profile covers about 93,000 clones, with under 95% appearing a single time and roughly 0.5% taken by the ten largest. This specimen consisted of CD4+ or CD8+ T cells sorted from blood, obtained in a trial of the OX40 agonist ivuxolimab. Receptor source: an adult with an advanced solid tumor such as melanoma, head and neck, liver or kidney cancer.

CDR3 amino acids: CATNPGLVSDTQYF. CDR3 bases: TGTGCCACCAACCCCGGACTAGTTTCCGATACGCAGTATTTT. V usage is TRBV10-3 and J usage is TRBJ2-3, with 7 bases that match TRBD2. The length of the CDR3 is 14 residues. Germline CDR1 ENHRY, CDR2 SYGVKD. The trim removed 10 bases at V and 6 bases at J, leaving 13 bases unmatched.

CDR3 DNA: TGTGCCAGCTCACCAGGAACCGACTATGGCTACACCTTC. Its protein product is CASSPGTDYGYTF. The chain uses TRBV18 and TRBJ1-2; no clear D. CDR3 size: 13 residues. Germline CDR1 is KGHSH and CDR2 is LQKENI. The germline V and J ends were trimmed by 2 bases and 3 bases, with 7 bases remaining between them.

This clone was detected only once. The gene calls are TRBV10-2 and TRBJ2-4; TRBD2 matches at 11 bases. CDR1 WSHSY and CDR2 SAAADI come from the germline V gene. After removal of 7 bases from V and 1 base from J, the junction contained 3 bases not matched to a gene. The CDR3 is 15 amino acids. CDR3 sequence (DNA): TGCGCCAGCACCGGGACTAGCGGTGCCAAAAACATTCAGTACTTC. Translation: CASTGTSGAKNIQYF.

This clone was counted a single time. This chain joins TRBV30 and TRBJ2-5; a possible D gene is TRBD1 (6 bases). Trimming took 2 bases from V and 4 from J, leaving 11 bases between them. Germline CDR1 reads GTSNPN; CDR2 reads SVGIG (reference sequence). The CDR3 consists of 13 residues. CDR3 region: CAWSMAGAETQYF. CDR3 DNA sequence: TGTGCCTGGAGTATGGCAGGGGCAGAGACCCAGTACTTC.

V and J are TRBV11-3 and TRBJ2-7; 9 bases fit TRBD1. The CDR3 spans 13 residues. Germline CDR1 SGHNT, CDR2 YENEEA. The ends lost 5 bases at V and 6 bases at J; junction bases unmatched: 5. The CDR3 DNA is TGTGCCAGCAGCGCTCTGACAGGGGGCGAGCAGTACTTC. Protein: CASSALTGGEQYF.

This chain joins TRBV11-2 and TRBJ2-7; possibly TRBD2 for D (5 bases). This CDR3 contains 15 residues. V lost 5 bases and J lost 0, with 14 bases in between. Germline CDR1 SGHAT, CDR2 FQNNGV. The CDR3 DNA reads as TGTGCCAGCAGCCCACGGGGATTAAGCTCCTACGAGCAGTACTTC. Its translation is CASSPRGLSSYEQYF.

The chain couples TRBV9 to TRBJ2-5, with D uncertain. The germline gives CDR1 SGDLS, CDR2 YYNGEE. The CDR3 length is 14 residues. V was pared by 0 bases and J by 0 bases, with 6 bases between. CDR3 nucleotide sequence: TGTGCCAGCAGCGTAGGTCTCGACCAAGAGACCCAGTACTTC. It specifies CASSVGLDQETQYF.

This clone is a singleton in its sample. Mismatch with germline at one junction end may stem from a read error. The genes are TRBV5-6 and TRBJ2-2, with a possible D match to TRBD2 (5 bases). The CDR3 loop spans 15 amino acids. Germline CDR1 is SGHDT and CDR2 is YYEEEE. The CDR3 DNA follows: TGTGCCAGCAGCCGGCGGGCGACGAACGCCGGGGAGCTGTTTTTT. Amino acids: CASSRRATNAGELFF.

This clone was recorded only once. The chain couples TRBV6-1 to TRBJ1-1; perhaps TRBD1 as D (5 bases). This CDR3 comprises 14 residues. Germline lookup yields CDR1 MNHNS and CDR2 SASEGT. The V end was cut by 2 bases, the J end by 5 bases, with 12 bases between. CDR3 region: CASSEILGRTEAFF. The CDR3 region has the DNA TGTGCCAGCAGTGAAATTTTGGGGCGAACTGAAGCTTTCTTT.

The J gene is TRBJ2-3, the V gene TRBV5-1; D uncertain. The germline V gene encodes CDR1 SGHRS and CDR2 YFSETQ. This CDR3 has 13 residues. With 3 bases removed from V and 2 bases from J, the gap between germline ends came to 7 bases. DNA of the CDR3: TGCGCCAGCAGCTCTCCGAACACAGATACGCAGTATTTT. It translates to CASSSPNTDTQYF.

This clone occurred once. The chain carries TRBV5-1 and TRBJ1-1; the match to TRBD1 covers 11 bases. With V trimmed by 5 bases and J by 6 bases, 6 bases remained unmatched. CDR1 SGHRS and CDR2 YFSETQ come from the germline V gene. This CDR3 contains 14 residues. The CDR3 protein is CASSSGQGASEAFF. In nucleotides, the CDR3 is TGCGCCAGCAGTTCAGGACAGGGGGCCTCTGAAGCTTTCTTT.

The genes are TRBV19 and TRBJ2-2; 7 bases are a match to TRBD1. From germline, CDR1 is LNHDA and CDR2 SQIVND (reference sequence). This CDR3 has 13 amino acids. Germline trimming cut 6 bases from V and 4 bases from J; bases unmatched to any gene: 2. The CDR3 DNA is TGTGCCAGTAGGACAGGGTTCACCGGGGAGCTGTTTTTT. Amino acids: CASRTGFTGELFF.

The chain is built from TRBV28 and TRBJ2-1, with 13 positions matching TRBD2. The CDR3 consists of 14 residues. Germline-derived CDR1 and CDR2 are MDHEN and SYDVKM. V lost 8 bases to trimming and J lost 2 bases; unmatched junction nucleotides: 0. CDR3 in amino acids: CASGTSGAYNEQFF. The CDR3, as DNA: TGTGCCAGCGGGACTAGCGGGGCCTACAATGAGCAGTTCTTC.

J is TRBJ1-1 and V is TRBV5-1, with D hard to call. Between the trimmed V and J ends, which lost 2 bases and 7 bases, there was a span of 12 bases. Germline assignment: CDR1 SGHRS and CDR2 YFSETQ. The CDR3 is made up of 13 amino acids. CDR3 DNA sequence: TGCGCCAGCAGCTTAGAGGGTTTTAGTGAAGCTTTCTTT. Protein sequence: CASSLEGFSEAFF.

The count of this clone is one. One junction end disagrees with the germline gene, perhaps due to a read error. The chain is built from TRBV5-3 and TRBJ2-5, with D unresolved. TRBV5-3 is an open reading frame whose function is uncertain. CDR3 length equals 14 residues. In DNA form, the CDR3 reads TGCGCCAGCAGCTTGGGAATCGTCCAAGAGACCCAGTACTTC. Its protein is CASSLGIVQETQYF.

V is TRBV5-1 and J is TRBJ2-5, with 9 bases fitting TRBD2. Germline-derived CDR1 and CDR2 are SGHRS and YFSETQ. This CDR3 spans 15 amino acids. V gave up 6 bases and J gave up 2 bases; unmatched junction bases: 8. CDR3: CASTRGAGGQETQYF. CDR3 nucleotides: TGCGCCAGCACCCGCGGGGCGGGAGGGCAAGAGACCCAGTACTTC.

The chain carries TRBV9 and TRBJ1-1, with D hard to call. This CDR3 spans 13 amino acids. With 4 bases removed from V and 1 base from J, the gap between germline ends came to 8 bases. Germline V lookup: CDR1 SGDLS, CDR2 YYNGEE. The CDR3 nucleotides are TGTGCCAGCAGCTGGGGTCGGAACACTGAAGCTTTCTTT. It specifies CASSWGRNTEAFF.

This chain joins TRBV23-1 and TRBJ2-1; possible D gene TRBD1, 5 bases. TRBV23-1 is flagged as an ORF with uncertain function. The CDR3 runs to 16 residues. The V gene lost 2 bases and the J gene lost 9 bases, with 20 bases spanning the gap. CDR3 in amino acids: CASSQLLRRGGSEQFF. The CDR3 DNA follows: TGCGCCAGCAGTCAACTTTTAAGAAGGGGCGGAAGTGAGCAGTTCTTC.

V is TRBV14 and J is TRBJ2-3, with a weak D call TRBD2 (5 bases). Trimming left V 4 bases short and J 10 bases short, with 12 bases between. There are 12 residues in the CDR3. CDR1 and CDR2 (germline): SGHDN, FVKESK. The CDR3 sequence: CASSRSGFAQYF. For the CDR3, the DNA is TGTGCCAGCAGCCGTTCGGGGTTTGCGCAGTATTTT.

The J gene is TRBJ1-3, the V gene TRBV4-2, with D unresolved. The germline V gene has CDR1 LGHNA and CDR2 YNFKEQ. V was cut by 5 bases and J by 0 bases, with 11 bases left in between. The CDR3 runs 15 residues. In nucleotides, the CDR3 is TGTGCCAGCAGCTTAGGGCCTTACTCTGGAAACACCATATATTTT. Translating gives CASSLGPYSGNTIYF.